Each of the 20 T cell receptor beta chains below was sequenced from the same sample in a study of molecular identifiers for immune sequencing clone quantification. MiXCR, applied by TCRdb to the PCR reads, yields one record per CDR3 protein. The profile shows some 100,000 distinct CDR3 sequences, 15% to 20% of them singletons. Input material: naive CD8+ T cells from blood, with Jurkat cell RNA spiked in. The subset here: FACS-sorted CD8+CD4-CCR7+CD45RA+ naive T cells. These TCRs come from a human donor in good health. Some libraries in this study had Jurkat cell RNA spiked in.

There are many counts of this clonotype. V gene TRBV7-9 combines with J gene TRBJ2-1, with 7 bases lining up with TRBD2. CDR3 length: 16 amino acids. The germline V gene has CDR1 SEHNR and CDR2 FQNEAQ (reference sequence). After removal of 2 bases from V and 7 bases from J, the junction contained 11 bases not matched to a gene. The CDR3 loop is CASSLSWGGNTNEQFF. The CDR3 DNA reads TGTGCCAGCAGCTTATCGTGGGGAGGGAACACAAATGAGCAGTTCTTC.

J is TRBJ2-3 and V is TRBV29-1; D unresolved. Trimming stripped 3 bases from V and 3 bases from J, with 13 bases between. Germline-derived CDR1 and CDR2 are SQVTM and ANQGSEA. The CDR3 is made up of 14 amino acids. Here the CDR3 DNA reads TGCAGCGTTGAGGGTGGACCTGAGACAGATACGCAGTATTTT. It codes for CSVEGGPETDTQYF.

As for this clonotype: An end of the junction differs from the germline gene, which may be a read error. The gene calls are TRBV6-6 and TRBJ2-1, with TRBD1 as a possible D gene (5 bases). The CDR3 length is 14 residues. Germline V gives CDR1 MNHNY, CDR2 SVGAGI (reference sequence). The CDR3: CAGSSGLGVPEQFF. In DNA, the CDR3 is TGTGCCGGCAGTTCAGGGCTCGGAGTTCCCGAGCAGTTCTTC.

This clonotype was seen many times. The V and J genes are TRBV30 and TRBJ2-3; D remains unclear. V was shortened by 0 bases and J by 2 bases, with 18 bases between the two germline ends. The CDR3 length is 17 residues. Looked up from germline, CDR1 is GTSNPN and CDR2 is SVGIG (reference sequence). The CDR3 DNA is TGTGCCTGGAGTGTTCGGCCATCGGCCAAGTACACAGATACGCAGTATTTT. This sequence encodes CAWSVRPSAKYTDTQYF.

This clonotype was observed at least ten times. The chain has TRBV6-5 and TRBJ2-6; TRBD1 aligns across 9 bases. The V gene end was trimmed by 5 bases and the J gene end by 0 bases; junction bases not matched to a gene: 5. The CDR3 runs to 17 residues. Looked up from germline, CDR1 is MNHEY and CDR2 is SVGAGI. Here the CDR3 reads CASSPGTGSSGANVLTF. The CDR3 DNA reads TGTGCCAGCAGTCCCGGGACAGGGTCCTCTGGGGCCAACGTCCTGACTTTC.

This clonotype was detected ten times or more. This rearrangement joins TRBV19 to TRBJ2-2; D unclear. The CDR3 runs to 12 residues. Trimming stripped 7 bases from V and 0 bases from J, with 3 bases between. Germline CDR1 is LNHDA and CDR2 is SQIVND (reference sequence). CDR3: CASTPNTGELFF. CDR3 DNA: TGTGCCAGTACTCCGAACACCGGGGAGCTGTTTTTT.

This clonotype was seen many times. The rearrangement joins TRBV29-1 to TRBJ1-2; a possible D gene is TRBD1 (6 bases). Germline V gene sequence: CDR1 SQVTM, CDR2 ANQGSEA. Trimming shortened V by 5 bases and J by 2 bases, and 12 bases separated the two germline ends. The CDR3 covers 13 residues. The CDR3 is CSVFFQGNYGYTF. The CDR3 coding sequence is TGCAGCGTTTTCTTTCAGGGGAACTATGGCTACACCTTC.

This clonotype has ten or more counts. The CDR3, as DNA: TGCGCCAGCAGAAACAGAAGAGCAAATGGTGAGCAGTTCTTC. It encodes CASRNRRANGEQFF. The gene calls are TRBV4-3 and TRBJ2-1; D remains ambiguous. The V end lost 6 bases, the J end lost 9 bases, and 18 bases lay between the germline ends. The CDR3 is made up of 14 amino acids. Germline lookup yields CDR1 LGHNA and CDR2 YSLEER.

The sample holds many counts of this clonotype. The chain links TRBV7-9 to TRBJ2-5; D is ambiguous. There are 13 residues in the CDR3. Germline values: CDR1 SEHNR, CDR2 FQNEAQ (reference sequence). Trimming pared 5 bases from V and 5 bases from J, leaving 12 bases between. The CDR3 loop reads CASSQVFWETQYF. DNA for the CDR3: TGTGCCAGCAGCCAAGTATTTTGGGAGACCCAGTACTTC.

In this sample, this clonotype turned up once. This may arise from a read error, as a much more abundant clone is one base away. The chain employs TRBV27 and TRBJ2-7; 8 bases line up with TRBD1. The CDR3 runs 13 residues. Germline lookup yields CDR1 MNHEY and CDR2 SMNVEV (reference sequence). The CDR3: CASSPGGVYEQHF. The CDR3 DNA is TGTGCCAGCAGCCCAGGGGGCGTCTACGAGCAGCACTTC.

Details on this clonotype: A clone one base away is much larger, so this may be a read error. The CDR3 is CASSLGETADRAYEQYF. CDR3 DNA: TGTGCCAGCAGCTTAGGGGAGACAGCCGATCGGGCCTACGAGCAGTACTTC. The chain employs TRBV7-9 and TRBJ2-7; the D gene could be TRBD1 or TRBD2 (5 bases each). V was cut by 1 base and J by 2 bases, with 18 bases left in between. The CDR3 is 17 amino acids. CDR1 and CDR2 from the germline V gene are SEHNR and FQNEAQ (reference sequence).

In this sample, this clonotype turned up many times. The genes are TRBV7-9 and TRBJ2-3; D not certain. Germline V gene lookup returns CDR1 SEHNR and CDR2 FQNEAQ (reference sequence). Trimming took 5 bases from V and 1 from J, leaving 7 bases between them. The CDR3 consists of 13 residues. The CDR3 sequence is CASSPARTDTQYF. CDR3 nucleotides: TGTGCCAGCAGCCCCGCCCGCACAGATACGCAGTATTTT.

Of note for this clonotype: This may stem from a read error, because a much larger clone lies one nucleotide away. V and J are TRBV29-1 and TRBJ2-7, with D possibly matching TRBD1 (6 bases). This CDR3 has 10 amino acids. Germline assignment: CDR1 SQVTM and CDR2 ANQGSEA. The CDR3 reads CSVQGSEQCF. DNA of the CDR3: TGCAGCGTCCAGGGGTCCGAGCAGTGCTTC.

This clonotype showed up many times. The chain is built from TRBV25-1 and TRBJ2-7; 8 nucleotides line up with TRBD1. V trimming: 3 bases; J trimming: 6 bases; junction bases outside the gene matches: 10. The CDR3 runs 15 residues. CDR1 MGHDK and CDR2 SYGVNS come from the germline V gene. Written as DNA, the CDR3 is TGTGCCAGCAGTGACTTAGCGGACAGGGATCTCGAGCAGTACTTC. Translating it yields CASSDLADRDLEQYF.

This clonotype has a count of ten or more. This chain uses TRBV2 with TRBJ2-2, with D uncertain. V was trimmed by 5 bases and J by 2 bases, leaving 6 bases between them. The CDR3 runs to 13 residues. Germline loops: CDR1 SNHLY, CDR2 FYNNEI. CDR3 residues: CASSLPNTGELFF. The CDR3 nucleotides read TGTGCCAGCAGTCTCCCTAACACCGGGGAGCTGTTTTTT.

This clonotype has ten or more counts. The rearrangement links TRBV5-1 to TRBJ2-7; D uncertain. This CDR3 has 14 residues. Germline V lookup: CDR1 SGHRS, CDR2 YFSETQ. Trimming cost V 2 bases and J 3 bases, with 12 bases left between them. The DNA for the CDR3 is TGCGCCAGCAGCTTACTCGGAGTTGGCTACGAGCAGTACTTC. This encodes CASSLLGVGYEQYF. The full variable domain, completed using reference TRBV5-1 and TRBJ2-7, is KAGVTQTPRYLIKTRGQQVTLSCSPISGHRSVSWYQQTPGQGLQFLFEYFSETQRNKGNFPGRFSGRQFSNSRSEMNVSTLELGDSALYLCASSLLGVGYEQYFGPGTRLTVT.

As for this clonotype: This may be a read error: a much more frequent sequence differs by one nucleotide. V is TRBV27 and J is TRBJ2-1; D is possibly TRBD2 (7 bases). This CDR3 is built from 15 residues. Germline assignment: CDR1 MNHEY and CDR2 SMNVEV (reference sequence). The CDR3: CANSLSIGGDNEQFF. CDR3 bases: TGTGCCAACAGTTTATCAATAGGGGGGGACAATGAGCAGTTCTTC.

This clonotype was counted at least ten times. The V call is TRBV27, the J call TRBJ1-6; TRBD1 agrees at 8 bases. The CDR3 has 16 residues. In germline, CDR1 is MNHEY, CDR2 SMNVEV (reference sequence). Germline trimming cut 5 bases from V and 5 bases from J; bases unmatched to any gene: 8. The CDR3: CASSLWTGSNNSPLHF. CDR3 coding DNA: TGTGCCAGCAGTCTATGGACAGGGAGCAATAATTCACCCCTCCACTTT.

This clonotype was counted only a few times. It may be a read error: a sequence one base away is much more abundant. The chain links TRBV28 to TRBJ2-3; TRBD2 matches at 11 bases. The CDR3 sequence is 16 residues long. Germline V lookup: CDR1 MDHEN, CDR2 SYDVKM. CDR3 coding DNA: TGTACCAGCAGTTTATCCCTAGCGGGAGGTGCAGATACGCAGTATTTT. This sequence encodes CTSSLSLAGGADTQYF.

At least ten counts were recorded for this clonotype. The chain uses TRBV12-3 or TRBV12-4 and TRBJ1-1, with 11 positions matching TRBD1. The CDR3 covers 15 residues. V lost 3 bases, J lost 0 bases, and 0 bases stayed unmatched. The CDR3 nucleotides read TGTGCCAGCAGTTTGGGACAGGGGGTGAACACTGAAGCTTTCTTT. Translation: CASSLGQGVNTEAFF.